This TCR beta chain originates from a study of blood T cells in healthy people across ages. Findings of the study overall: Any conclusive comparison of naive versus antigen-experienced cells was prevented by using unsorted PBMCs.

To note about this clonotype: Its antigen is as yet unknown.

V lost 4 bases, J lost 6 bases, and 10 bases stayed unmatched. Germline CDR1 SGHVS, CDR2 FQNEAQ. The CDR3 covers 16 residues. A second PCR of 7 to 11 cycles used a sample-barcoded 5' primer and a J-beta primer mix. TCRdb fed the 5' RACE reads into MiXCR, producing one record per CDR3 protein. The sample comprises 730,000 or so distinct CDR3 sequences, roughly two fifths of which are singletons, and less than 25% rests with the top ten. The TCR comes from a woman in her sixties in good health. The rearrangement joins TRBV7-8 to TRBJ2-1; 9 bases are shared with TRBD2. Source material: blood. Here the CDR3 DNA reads TGTGCCAGCAGCTCCCTAGGTAGCGGGAGTCTCAATGAGCAGTTCTTC. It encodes CASSSLGSGSLNEQFF.